The entry that follows covers one T cell receptor beta chain sequence. The repertoire was sequenced with immunoSEQ multiplex PCR; TCRdb's copy has only in-frame clones and lacks some. The repertoire consists of tens of thousands of clones, with 94% occurring once and the leading ten covering around 0.85%. This specimen belongs to a study of T cell clonotyping in hematopoietic cell transplantation. This CDR3 contains 15 residues. V lost 7 bases, J lost 1 base, and 14 bases lay in between. The V gene's germline CDR1 is SNHLY and CDR2 FYNNEI. The receptor comes from a woman aged 45-65 years in good health. Some clones in this sample may be carry-over from other donors' samples. The rearrangement links TRBV2 to TRBJ1-5; weak D call: TRBD1 (6 bases). The material sequenced was peripheral blood mononuclear cells. The CDR3 here is CASKYSGVSNQPQHF. DNA for the CDR3: TGTGCCAGCAAATACTCAGGGGTGAGCAATCAGCCCCAGCATTTT.